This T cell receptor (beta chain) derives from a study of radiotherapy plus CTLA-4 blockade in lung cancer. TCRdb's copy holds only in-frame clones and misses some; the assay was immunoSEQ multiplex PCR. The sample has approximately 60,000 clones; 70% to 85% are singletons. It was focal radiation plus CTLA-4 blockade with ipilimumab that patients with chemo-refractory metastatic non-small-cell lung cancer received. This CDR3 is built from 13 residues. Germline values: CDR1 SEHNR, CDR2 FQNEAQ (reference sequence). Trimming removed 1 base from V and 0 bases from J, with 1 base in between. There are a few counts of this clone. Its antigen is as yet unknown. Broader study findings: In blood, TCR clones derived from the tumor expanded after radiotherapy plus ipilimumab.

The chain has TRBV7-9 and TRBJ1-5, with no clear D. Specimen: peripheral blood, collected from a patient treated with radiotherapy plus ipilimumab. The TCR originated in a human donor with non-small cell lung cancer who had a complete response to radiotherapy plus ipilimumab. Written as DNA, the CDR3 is TGTGCCAGCAGCTTAGATAGCAATCAGCCCCAGCATTTT. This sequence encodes CASSLDSNQPQHF.